This T cell receptor (beta chain) was captured in a study of blood T cells in healthy people across ages. V dropped 2 bases and J dropped 2 bases, with 13 bases sitting between them. The CDR3 has 15 amino acids. From germline, CDR1 is MNHEY and CDR2 SMNVEV (reference sequence). A single count supports this clonotype. The antigen remains undetermined. Alongside a J-beta primer mix, a sample-barcoded 5' primer served in a second PCR lasting roughly 7 to 12 cycles. TCRdb reprocessed the 5' RACE reads with MiXCR, giving one entry per CDR3 protein. The table includes around 790,000 distinct CDR3 sequences, 44% detected once. Whole-study findings and limits: Estimates based on one million T cells were treated as lower bounds.

The sample comprised blood. The source is a man in his 60s in good health. This chain uses TRBV27 with TRBJ2-7, with TRBD1 as a possible D gene (6 bases). CDR3 DNA: TGTGCCAGCAGTTTAGACAGGATACCTACCTACGAGCAGTACTTC. Its protein is CASSLDRIPTYEQYF.